This entry is about one T cell receptor beta chain. This sample is drawn from a study of blood T cell repertoires in COVID-19. The V segment lost 3 bases and the J segment 2 bases; nucleotides outside the gene matches: 6. The CDR3 has 15 amino acids. Per the germline V gene, CDR1 is ENHRY and CDR2 is SYGVKD. As handled by the study authors: Reference gene primer amplification in the assay estimated nucleated cell counts. Profiling relied on immunoSEQ multiplex PCR, and the TCRdb table lists in-frame clones only, not all of them. V, J and clone size reflect that table, while D and trimming were determined from the DNA. The sample contains roughly 49,000 clones, roughly 89% of which appear only once.

The V and J genes are TRBV10-3 and TRBJ2-7; 8 bases map to TRBD2. Specimen: peripheral blood. The source is a man aged 55-75 years with active COVID-19. The CDR3 sequence is CAISEGLAGPYEQYF. The DNA of the CDR3 is TGTGCCATCAGTGAAGGGTTAGCGGGACCCTACGAGCAGTACTTC.